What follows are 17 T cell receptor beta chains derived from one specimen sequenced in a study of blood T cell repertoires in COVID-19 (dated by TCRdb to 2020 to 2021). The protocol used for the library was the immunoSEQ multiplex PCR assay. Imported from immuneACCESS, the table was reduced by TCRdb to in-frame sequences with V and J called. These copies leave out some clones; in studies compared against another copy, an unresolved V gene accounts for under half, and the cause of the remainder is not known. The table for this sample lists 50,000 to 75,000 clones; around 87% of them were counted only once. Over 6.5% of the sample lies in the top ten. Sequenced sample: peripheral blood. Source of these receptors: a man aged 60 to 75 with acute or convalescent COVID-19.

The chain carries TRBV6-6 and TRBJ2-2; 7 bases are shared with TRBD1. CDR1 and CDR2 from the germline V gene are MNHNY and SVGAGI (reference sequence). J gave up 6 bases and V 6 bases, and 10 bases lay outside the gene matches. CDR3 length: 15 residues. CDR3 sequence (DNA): TGTGCCAGCAGGAAACAGGGGAGTTCGGCCGGGGAGCTGTTTTTT. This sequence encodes CASRKQGSSAGELFF.

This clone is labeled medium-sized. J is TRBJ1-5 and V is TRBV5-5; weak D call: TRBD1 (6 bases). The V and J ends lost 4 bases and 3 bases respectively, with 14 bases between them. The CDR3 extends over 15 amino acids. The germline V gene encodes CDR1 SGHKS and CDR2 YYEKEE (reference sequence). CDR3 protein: CASSQYGGDNQPQHF. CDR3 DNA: TGTGCCAGCAGCCAATATGGGGGCGACAATCAGCCCCAGCATTTT.

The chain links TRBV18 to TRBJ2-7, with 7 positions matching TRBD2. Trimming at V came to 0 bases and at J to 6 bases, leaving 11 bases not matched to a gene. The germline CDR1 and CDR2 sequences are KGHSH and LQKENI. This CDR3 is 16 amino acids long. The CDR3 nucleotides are TGTGCCAGCTCACCACCGACCGGAGGACTAGATGGCGAGCAGTACTTC. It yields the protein CASSPPTGGLDGEQYF.

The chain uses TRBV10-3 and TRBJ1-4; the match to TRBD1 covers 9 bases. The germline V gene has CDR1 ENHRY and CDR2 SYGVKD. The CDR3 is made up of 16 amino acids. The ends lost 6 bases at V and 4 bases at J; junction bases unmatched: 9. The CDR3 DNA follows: TGTGCCATCAGAAGGGAGACAGGGGGGGATAATGAAAAACTGTTTTTT. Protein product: CAIRRETGGDNEKLFF.

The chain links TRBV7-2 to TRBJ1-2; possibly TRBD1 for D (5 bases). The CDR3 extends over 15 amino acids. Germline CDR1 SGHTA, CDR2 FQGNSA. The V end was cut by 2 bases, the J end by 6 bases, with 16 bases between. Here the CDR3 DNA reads TGTGCCAGCAGCTTAAATCCCGGGGGGTACCATGGCTACACCTTC. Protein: CASSLNPGGYHGYTF.

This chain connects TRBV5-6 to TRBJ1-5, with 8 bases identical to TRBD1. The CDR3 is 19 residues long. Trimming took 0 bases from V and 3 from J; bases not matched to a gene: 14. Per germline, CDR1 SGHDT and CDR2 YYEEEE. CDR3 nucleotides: TGTGCCAGCAGCTTGGACAGGGGGGCGCTTTTTGGGATCAATCAGCCCCAGCATTTT. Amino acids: CASSLDRGALFGINQPQHF.

The CDR3 coding sequence is TGTGCCAGCAGCCGACAAAATGAACCAGGTCAACTGGGGTATTTT. Protein sequence: CASSRQNEPGQLGYF. The rearrangement joins TRBV11-2 to TRBJ2-3, with no clear D. The CDR3 length is 15 residues. Germline V lookup: CDR1 SGHAT, CDR2 FQNNGV. V was pared by 5 bases and J by 14 bases, with 26 bases between.

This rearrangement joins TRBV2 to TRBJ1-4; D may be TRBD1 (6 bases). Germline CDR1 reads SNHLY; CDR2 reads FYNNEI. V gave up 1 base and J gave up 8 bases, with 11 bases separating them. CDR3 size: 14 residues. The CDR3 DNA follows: TGTGCCAGCAGTGAAGACAGGGAGGGGGAAAAACTGTTTTTT. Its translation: CASSEDREGEKLFF.

CDR3 residues: CASSGSGTEAFF. CDR3 DNA sequence: TGTGCCAGCAGCGGATCAGGGACTGAAGCTTTCTTT. The V and J genes are TRBV5-4 and TRBJ1-1; the D gene is possibly TRBD1 (5 bases). V was shortened by 4 bases and J by 5 bases, with 9 bases between the two germline ends. CDR3 length: 12 residues. Germline CDR1 and CDR2: SGHNT and YYREEE (reference sequence).

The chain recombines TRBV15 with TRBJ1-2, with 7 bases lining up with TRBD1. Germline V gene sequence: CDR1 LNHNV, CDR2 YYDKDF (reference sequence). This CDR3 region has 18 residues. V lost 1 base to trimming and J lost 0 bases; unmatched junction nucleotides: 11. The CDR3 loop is CATSRAVDRVIANYGYTF. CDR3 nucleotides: TGTGCCACCAGCAGAGCGGTAGACAGGGTTATAGCTAACTATGGCTACACCTTC.

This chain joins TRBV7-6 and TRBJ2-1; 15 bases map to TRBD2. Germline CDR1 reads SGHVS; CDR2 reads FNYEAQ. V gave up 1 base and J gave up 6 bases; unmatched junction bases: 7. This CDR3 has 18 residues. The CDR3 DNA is TGTGCCAGCAGCTTAGACCCCGGACTAGCGGGGGGGAGCAATGAGCAGTTCTTC. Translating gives CASSLDPGLAGGSNEQFF.

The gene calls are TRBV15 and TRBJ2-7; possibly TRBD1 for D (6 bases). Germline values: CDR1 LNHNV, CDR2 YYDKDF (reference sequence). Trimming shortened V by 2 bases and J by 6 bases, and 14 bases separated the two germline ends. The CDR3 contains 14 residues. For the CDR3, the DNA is TGTGCCACCAGCAGACCAGGGGCCCTTGGCGAGCAGTACTTC. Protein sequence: CATSRPGALGEQYF.

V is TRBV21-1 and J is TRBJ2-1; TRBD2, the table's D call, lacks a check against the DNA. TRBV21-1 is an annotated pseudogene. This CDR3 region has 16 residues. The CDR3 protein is CASSKERRQPDNEQFF. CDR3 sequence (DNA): TGTGCCAGCAGCAAAGAGAGGCGGCAGCCTGACAATGAGCAGTTCTTC.

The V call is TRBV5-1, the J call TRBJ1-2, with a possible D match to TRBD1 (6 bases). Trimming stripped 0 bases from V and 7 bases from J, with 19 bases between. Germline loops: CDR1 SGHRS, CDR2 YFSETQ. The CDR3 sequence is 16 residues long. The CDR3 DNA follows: TGCGCCAGCAGCTTGGAGAGCATAGGGGGGGCCTTTGGCTACACCTTC. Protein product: CASSLESIGGAFGYTF.

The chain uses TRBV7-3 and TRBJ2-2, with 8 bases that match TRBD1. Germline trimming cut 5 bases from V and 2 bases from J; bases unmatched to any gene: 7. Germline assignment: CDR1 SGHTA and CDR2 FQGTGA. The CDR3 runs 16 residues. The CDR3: CASSRRGQANTGELFF. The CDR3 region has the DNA TGTGCCAGCAGCAGACGGGGACAGGCAAACACCGGGGAGCTGTTTTTT. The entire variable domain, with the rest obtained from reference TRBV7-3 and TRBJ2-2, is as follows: GAGVSQTPSNKVTEKGKYVELRCDPISGHTALYWYRQSLGQGPEFLIYFQGTGAADDSGLPNDRFFAVRPEGSVSTLKIQRTERGDSAVYLCASSRRGQANTGELFFGEGSRLTVL.

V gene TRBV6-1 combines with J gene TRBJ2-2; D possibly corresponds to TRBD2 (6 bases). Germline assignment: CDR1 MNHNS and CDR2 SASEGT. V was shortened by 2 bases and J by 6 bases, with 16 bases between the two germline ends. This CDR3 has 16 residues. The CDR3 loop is CASSERSTGGAGELFF. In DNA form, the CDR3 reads TGTGCCAGCAGTGAAAGAAGTACAGGAGGGGCCGGGGAGCTGTTTTTT.

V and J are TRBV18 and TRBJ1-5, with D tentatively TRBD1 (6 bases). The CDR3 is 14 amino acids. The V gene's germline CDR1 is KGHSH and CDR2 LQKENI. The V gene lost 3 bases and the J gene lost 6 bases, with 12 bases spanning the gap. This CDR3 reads CASSPRQAGQPQHF. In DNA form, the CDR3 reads TGTGCCAGCTCACCGCGACAGGCGGGTCAGCCCCAGCATTTT.